This T cell receptor (beta chain) was sequenced for a study of blood T cell repertoires in COVID-19. Study in general: The study drew acute and convalescent COVID-19 samples from the United States, Italy and Spain.

Trimming took 5 bases from V and 0 from J, leaving 26 bases between them. CDR1 and CDR2 (germline): MNHNY, SVGAGI (reference sequence). The CDR3 consists of 21 residues. The method was immunoSEQ multiplex PCR; TCRdb's version includes in-frame clones alone and lacks a portion of them. The sample has about 140,000 clones, 80% to 85% seen once. Material for sequencing was peripheral blood. The chain combines TRBV6-6 with TRBJ1-6; TRBD1 might be the D (5 bases). The sequence was collected from a human donor in a cohort sampled during active COVID-19. In DNA, the CDR3 is TGTGCCAGCAGTCTCCTGGGGGGGACGCCGAGAGAAGACTCCTATAATTCACCCCTCCACTTT. Translation: CASSLLGGTPREDSYNSPLHF.